Each of the 28 T cell receptor beta chains below was sequenced from the same sample in a study of T-cell memory formation after mild COVID-19. TCRdb recomputed calls from the 5' RACE reads with MiXCR, one row per CDR3 protein. This table has 250,000 to 300,000 distinct CDR3 sequences, under 20% appearing once. The specimen was PBMCs or a T cell subset sorted from them (not recorded which). These receptors all stem from a young man who had mild COVID-19 (a few samples of this study predate the infection). Cell type and time point are not known.

The chain combines TRBV5-6 with TRBJ2-5, with unresolved D. The CDR3 spans 14 residues. CDR1 is SGHDT and CDR2 is YYEEEE in the germline V gene. The V end was cut by 1 base, the J end by 2 bases, with 9 bases between. The DNA of the CDR3 is TGTGCCAGCAGCTTGTCAACGTGGCAAGAGACCCAGTACTTC. Its translation: CASSLSTWQETQYF. Full variable domain (remainder filled in from reference TRBV5-6 and TRBJ2-5): DAGVTQSPTHLIKTRGQQVTLRCSPKSGHDTVSWYQQALGQGPQFIFQYYEEEERQRGNFPDRFSGHQFPNYSSELNVNALLLGDSALYLCASSLSTWQETQYFGPGTRLLVL.

This clonotype was observed a handful of times. The chain combines TRBV5-1 with TRBJ2-3; the D call may be TRBD1 or TRBD2 (5 bases each). Between the trimmed V and J ends, which lost 2 bases and 0 bases, there was a span of 13 bases. The germline CDR1 and CDR2 sequences are SGHRS and YFSETQ. The CDR3 runs to 16 residues. This CDR3 is CASSLGTDPSTDTQYF. The CDR3 DNA sequence: TGCGCCAGCAGCTTAGGGACGGACCCTAGCACAGATACGCAGTATTTT.

This clonotype was seen at least ten times. V usage is TRBV7-6 and J usage is TRBJ1-1, with D possibly being TRBD1 (5 bases). CDR3 length: 17 amino acids. With 0 bases removed from V and 0 bases from J, the gap between germline ends came to 14 bases. The germline V gene has CDR1 SGHVS and CDR2 FNYEAQ. CDR3 nucleotide sequence: TGTGCCAGCAGCTTAGCGGCAGGGACCATGATGAACACTGAAGCTTTCTTT. Translated: CASSLAAGTMMNTEAFF. The whole variable domain, filled in from reference TRBV7-6 and TRBJ1-1, reads GAGVSQSPRYKVTKRGQDVALRCDPISGHVSLYWYRQALGQGPEFLTYFNYEAQQDKSGLPNDRFSAERPEGSISTLTIQRTEQRDSAMYRCASSLAAGTMMNTEAFFGQGTRLTVV.

In this sample, this clonotype turned up a few times. The gene calls are TRBV6-5 and TRBJ1-6; D unclear. Germline V lookup: CDR1 MNHEY, CDR2 SVGAGI. The CDR3 spans 13 residues. Deletions cut 3 bases from V and 15 bases from J, with 15 bases between. CDR3 amino acids: CASSYRGRTLLHF. CDR3 sequence (DNA): TGTGCCAGCAGTTATCGAGGACGGACTCTCCTCCACTTT.

This rearrangement joins TRBV7-2 to TRBJ2-2; tentatively, D is TRBD1 (8 bases). Germline loops: CDR1 SGHTA, CDR2 FQGNSA. The V end was cut by 1 base, the J end by 9 bases, with 12 bases between. The CDR3 spans 14 residues. CDR3 loop: CASSLDRGGRELFF. The CDR3 bases are TGTGCCAGCAGCTTAGACAGGGGGGGTAGGGAGCTGTTTTTT.

This clonotype has more than one count but fewer than ten. V usage is TRBV20-1 and J usage is TRBJ2-7, with D perhaps matching TRBD1 (5 bases). This CDR3 has 11 residues. Germline-derived CDR1 and CDR2 are DFQATT and SNEGSKA (reference sequence). Here the CDR3 DNA reads TGCAGCCTATTGGGGCGCTACGAGCAGTACGTC. This codes for CSLLGRYEQYV.

The chain links TRBV7-3 to TRBJ2-7, with 7 bases identical to TRBD2. The trim removed 11 bases at V and 2 bases at J, leaving 6 bases unmatched. The CDR3 spans 12 residues. Germline lookup yields CDR1 SGHTA and CDR2 FQGTGA. The CDR3 DNA reads as TGTGCCGGTCTCGGGGGGACCTACGAGCAGTACGTC. Its translation is CAGLGGTYEQYV.

This clonotype was counted ten times or more. This chain joins TRBV7-2 and TRBJ2-2; TRBD1 matches 11 bases. The CDR3 consists of 16 residues. V trimming: 5 bases; J trimming: 6 bases; junction bases outside the gene matches: 8. Germline assignment: CDR1 SGHTA and CDR2 FQGNSA. In DNA, the CDR3 is TGTGCCAGCAGCCCCAGGAGGGACAGGGGGGCCGGGGAGCTGTTTTTT. This translates into CASSPRRDRGAGELFF. Supplemented by reference TRBV7-2 and TRBJ2-2, the full variable domain reads GAGVSQSPSNKVTEKGKDVELRCDPISGHTALYWYRQSLGQGLEFLIYFQGNSAPDKSGLPSDRFSAERTGGSVSTLTIQRTQQEDSAVYLCASSPRRDRGAGELFFGEGSRLTVL.

This clonotype showed up just a few times. This chain links TRBV28 with TRBJ1-3; tentative D call: TRBD1 (5 bases). The CDR3 totals 14 residues. V was pared by 5 bases and J by 1 base, with 9 bases between. Germline CDR1 MDHEN, CDR2 SYDVKM. CDR3 nucleotide sequence: TGTGCCAGCAGTATCACAGGTTCTGGAAACACCATATATTTT. Its translation: CASSITGSGNTIYF.

In this sample, this clonotype turned up a few times. This chain's CDR3 is CASSARGDSGANVLTF. The CDR3 coding sequence is TGTGCCAGCAGCGCGAGAGGGGATTCTGGGGCCAACGTCCTGACTTTC. The chain is built from TRBV9 and TRBJ2-6; D possibly matches TRBD1 or TRBD2 (5 bases each). The CDR3 has 16 amino acids. The V gene lost 3 bases and the J gene lost 1 base, with 11 bases spanning the gap. Germline CDR1 is SGDLS and CDR2 is YYNGEE.

The J gene is TRBJ2-2, the V gene TRBV7-2; 8 positions agree with TRBD2. The CDR3 has 16 amino acids. CDR1 is SGHTA, CDR2 FQGNSA, per germline. The J segment lost 7 bases and the V segment lost 5 bases, leaving 12 bases of the junction unmatched. The CDR3 DNA sequence: TGTGCCAGCAGCCCAAGACTAGCGCTCATTGGCGGGGAGCTGTTTTTT. Protein sequence: CASSPRLALIGGELFF.

This chain joins TRBV5-6 and TRBJ2-7, with 9 bases matching TRBD1. The V gene's germline CDR1 is SGHDT and CDR2 YYEEEE. The trim removed 3 bases at V and 6 bases at J, leaving 13 bases unmatched. CDR3 size: 16 residues. This chain's CDR3 is CASSSGTGFSSREQYF. The CDR3 DNA follows: TGTGCCAGCAGCTCAGGGACAGGGTTCTCCTCTCGCGAGCAGTACTTC.

This clonotype has more than one count but fewer than ten. The V and J genes are TRBV10-3 and TRBJ1-2; D is ambiguous. The CDR3 extends over 13 amino acids. Germline loops: CDR1 ENHRY, CDR2 SYGVKD. Deletions cut 3 bases from V and 6 bases from J, with 11 bases between. CDR3 coding DNA: TGTGCCATCAGTGAAAACCGGGAGCATGGCTACACCTTC. Amino acids: CAISENREHGYTF.

V and J are TRBV5-6 and TRBJ2-7, with D uncertain. Trimming pared 3 bases from V and 11 bases from J, leaving 15 bases between. The length of the CDR3 is 12 residues. Germline values: CDR1 SGHDT, CDR2 YYEEEE. CDR3 loop: CASSSEPRWEYF. Here the CDR3 DNA reads TGTGCCAGCAGCTCTGAACCTCGGTGGGAGTACTTC.

V and J are TRBV7-2 and TRBJ2-5; D might be TRBD1 (6 bases). The V gene lost 5 bases and the J gene lost 2 bases, with 12 bases spanning the gap. The CDR3 runs 14 residues. Germline CDR1 and CDR2: SGHTA and FQGNSA. Written as DNA, the CDR3 is TGTGCCAGCAGCCGACAGGTTTGGCAAGAGACCCAGTACTTC. Translation gives CASSRQVWQETQYF.

The rearrangement uses TRBV20-1 and TRBJ2-7; D unresolved. Trimming removed 1 base from V and 2 bases from J, with 9 bases in between. CDR1 DFQATT and CDR2 SNEGSKA come from the germline V gene (reference sequence). The CDR3 sequence is 13 residues long. CDR3 sequence reads: CSARALLTYEQYF. CDR3 coding DNA: TGCAGTGCTAGAGCCCTGCTTACCTACGAGCAGTACTTC.

The V call is TRBV29-1, the J call TRBJ1-2; D uncertain. V lost 4 bases and J lost 3, with 12 bases in between. Germline values: CDR1 SQVTM, CDR2 ANQGSEA. This CDR3 is built from 13 residues. The DNA of the CDR3 is TGCAGCGTTGTTGAAGGGAAGGACTATGGCTACACCTTC. Protein product: CSVVEGKDYGYTF.

Only a few counts were recorded for this clonotype. The chain has TRBV7-8 and TRBJ2-3; D not resolved. CDR1 is SGHVS and CDR2 is FQNEAQ in the germline V gene. V lost 5 bases, J lost 3 bases, and 12 bases lay in between. The length of the CDR3 is 14 residues. The CDR3 loop reads CASSPRRITDTQYF. CDR3 in DNA: TGTGCCAGCAGCCCCCGGCGTATTACAGATACGCAGTATTTT.

This clonotype was observed a few times. V gene TRBV5-4 combines with J gene TRBJ2-7; TRBD1 agrees at 8 bases. The CDR3 is 14 residues long. CDR1 and CDR2 from the germline V gene are SGHNT and YYREEE (reference sequence). The J segment lost 5 bases and the V segment lost 0 bases, leaving 4 bases of the junction unmatched. The CDR3 is CASSLVGQGNEQYV. The CDR3 DNA sequence: TGTGCCAGCAGCTTGGTAGGACAGGGAAACGAGCAGTACGTC.

This clonotype has more than one count but fewer than ten. The chain recombines TRBV5-1 with TRBJ1-5; weak D call: TRBD1 (5 bases). The CDR3 totals 15 residues. Trimming stripped 4 bases from V and 0 bases from J, with 11 bases between. Looked up from germline, CDR1 is SGHRS and CDR2 is YFSETQ. The CDR3, as DNA: TGCGCCAGCAGCCCCGGGGCAGATAGCAATCAGCCCCAGCATTTT. Its protein product is CASSPGADSNQPQHF.

The CDR3 spells CASSSTTGPFSEQYV. In nucleotides, the CDR3 is TGTGCCAGCAGTTCGACGACAGGGCCTTTCTCCGAGCAGTACGTC. The chain joins TRBV6-6 to TRBJ2-7; 7 bases line up with TRBD1. Germline loops: CDR1 MNHNY, CDR2 SVGAGI (reference sequence). The trim removed 4 bases at V and 6 bases at J, leaving 12 bases unmatched. The CDR3 runs to 15 residues.

The chain carries TRBV5-1 and TRBJ2-7, with unresolved D. Germline V gene sequence: CDR1 SGHRS, CDR2 YFSETQ. This CDR3 contains 13 residues. Deletions cut 2 bases from V and 3 bases from J, with 9 bases between. The CDR3 loop reads CASSLPQNYEQYF. CDR3 nucleotide sequence: TGCGCCAGCAGCTTACCGCAGAACTACGAGCAGTACTTC.

This clonotype was seen only a few times. The chain has TRBV18 and TRBJ2-7; TRBD2 matches at 11 bases. Germline loops: CDR1 KGHSH, CDR2 LQKENI. The V and J ends lost 3 bases and 9 bases, in that order; junction bases with no gene match: 4. The CDR3 sequence is 13 residues long. The CDR3 DNA reads as TGTGCCAGCTCACCGGTAGCGGGGGGGCGGCAGTACGTC. This translates into CASSPVAGGRQYV.

This clonotype was counted ten times or more. This chain uses TRBV20-1 with TRBJ2-5, with 12 positions matching TRBD2. V lost 5 bases to trimming and J lost 5 bases; unmatched junction nucleotides: 6. The CDR3 length is 14 residues. The germline V gene has CDR1 DFQATT and CDR2 SNEGSKA (reference sequence). The CDR3 bases are TGCAGTGCTGATCTGACTAGCGGGGGCGAGACCCAGTACTTC. It yields the protein CSADLTSGGETQYF.

This clonotype was detected a few times. The chain links TRBV2 to TRBJ2-1, with 8 bases fitting TRBD1. This CDR3 contains 13 residues. With V trimmed by 6 bases and J by 9 bases, 7 bases remained unmatched. Germline V gives CDR1 SNHLY, CDR2 FYNNEI. CDR3 sequence reads: CASSEDRDTEQFF. The CDR3 coding sequence is TGTGCCAGCAGCGAGGACAGGGACACTGAGCAGTTCTTC.

CDR3 DNA: TGTGCCAGCAGCGTAGACCGGGATGAGCAGTTCTTC. Its protein is CASSVDRDEQFF. The chain is built from TRBV9 and TRBJ2-1; D gene uncertain. Trimming removed 0 bases at V and 8 bases at J, with 6 bases between. The CDR3 contains 12 residues. CDR1 and CDR2 from the germline V gene are SGDLS and YYNGEE.

This clonotype showed up many times. The V call is TRBV7-2, the J call TRBJ1-1; D is ambiguous. This CDR3 spans 13 amino acids. Per germline, CDR1 SGHTA and CDR2 FQGNSA. The V gene lost 4 bases and the J gene lost 1 base, with 7 bases spanning the gap. The chain's CDR3 is CASSYSRNTEAFF. The CDR3 nucleotides read TGTGCCAGCAGCTATTCGAGGAACACTGAAGCTTTCTTT.

This clonotype came up many times. The chain employs TRBV27 and TRBJ2-7; D not resolved. The V end lost 5 bases, the J end lost 1 base, and 9 bases lay between the germline ends. The CDR3 is made up of 13 amino acids. Germline V lookup: CDR1 MNHEY, CDR2 SMNVEV (reference sequence). Here the CDR3 DNA reads TGTGCCAGCAGTCACGGGCCATCCTACGAGCAGTACGTC. This gives the protein CASSHGPSYEQYV.